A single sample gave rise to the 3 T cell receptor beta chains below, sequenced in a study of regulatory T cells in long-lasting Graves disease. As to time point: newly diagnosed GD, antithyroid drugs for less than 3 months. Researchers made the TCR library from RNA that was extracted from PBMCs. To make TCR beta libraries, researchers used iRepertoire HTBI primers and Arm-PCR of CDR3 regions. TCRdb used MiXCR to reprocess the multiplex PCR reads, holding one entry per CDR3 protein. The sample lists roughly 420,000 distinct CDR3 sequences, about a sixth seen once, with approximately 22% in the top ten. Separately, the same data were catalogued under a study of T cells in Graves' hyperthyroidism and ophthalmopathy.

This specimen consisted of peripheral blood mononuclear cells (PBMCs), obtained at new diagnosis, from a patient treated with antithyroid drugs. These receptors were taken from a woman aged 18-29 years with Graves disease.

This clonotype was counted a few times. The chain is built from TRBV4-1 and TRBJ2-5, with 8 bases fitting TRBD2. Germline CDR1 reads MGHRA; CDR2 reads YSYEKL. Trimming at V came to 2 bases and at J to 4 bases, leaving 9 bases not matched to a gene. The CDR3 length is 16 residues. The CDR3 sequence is CASSQLAGTTVETQYF. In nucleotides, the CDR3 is TGCGCCAGCAGCCAATTAGCGGGAACCACGGTAGAGACCCAGTACTTC.

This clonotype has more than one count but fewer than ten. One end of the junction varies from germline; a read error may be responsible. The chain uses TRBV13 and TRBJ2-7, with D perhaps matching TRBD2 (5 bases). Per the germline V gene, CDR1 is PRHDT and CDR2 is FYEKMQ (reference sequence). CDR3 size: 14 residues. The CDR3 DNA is TGTGCCAGCAGCTTAGGTTTAGCGTCCTACGACCAGTACTTC. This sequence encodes CASSLGLASYDQYF.

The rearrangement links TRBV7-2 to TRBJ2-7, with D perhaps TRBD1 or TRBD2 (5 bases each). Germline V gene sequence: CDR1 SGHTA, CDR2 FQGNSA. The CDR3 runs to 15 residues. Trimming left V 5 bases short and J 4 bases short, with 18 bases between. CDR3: CASSPQDTGVYEQYF. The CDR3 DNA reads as TGTGCCAGCAGCCCACAGGACACCGGGGTGTACGAGCAGTACTTC.